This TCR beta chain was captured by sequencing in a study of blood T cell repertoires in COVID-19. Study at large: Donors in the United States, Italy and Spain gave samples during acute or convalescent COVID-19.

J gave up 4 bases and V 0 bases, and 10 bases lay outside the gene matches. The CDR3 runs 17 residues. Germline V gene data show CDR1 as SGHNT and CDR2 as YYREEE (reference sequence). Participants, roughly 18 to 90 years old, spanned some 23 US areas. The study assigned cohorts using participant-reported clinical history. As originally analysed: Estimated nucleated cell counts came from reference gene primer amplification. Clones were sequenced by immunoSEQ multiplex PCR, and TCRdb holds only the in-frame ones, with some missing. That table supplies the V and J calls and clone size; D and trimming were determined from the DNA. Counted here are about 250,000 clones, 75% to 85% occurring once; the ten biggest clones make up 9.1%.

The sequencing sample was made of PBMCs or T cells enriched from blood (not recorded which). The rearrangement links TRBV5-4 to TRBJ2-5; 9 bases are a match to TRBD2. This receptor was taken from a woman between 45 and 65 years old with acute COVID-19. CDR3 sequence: CASSLARGRGGIETQYF. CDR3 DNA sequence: TGTGCCAGCAGCTTGGCCCGTGGGCGGGGGGGCATAGAGACCCAGTACTTC. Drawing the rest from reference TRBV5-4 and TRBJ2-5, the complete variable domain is ETGVTQSPTHLIKTRGQQVTLRCSSQSGHNTVSWYQQALGQGPQFIFQYYREEENGRGNFPPRFSGLQFPNYSSELNVNALELDDSALYLCASSLARGRGGIETQYFGPGTRLLVL.